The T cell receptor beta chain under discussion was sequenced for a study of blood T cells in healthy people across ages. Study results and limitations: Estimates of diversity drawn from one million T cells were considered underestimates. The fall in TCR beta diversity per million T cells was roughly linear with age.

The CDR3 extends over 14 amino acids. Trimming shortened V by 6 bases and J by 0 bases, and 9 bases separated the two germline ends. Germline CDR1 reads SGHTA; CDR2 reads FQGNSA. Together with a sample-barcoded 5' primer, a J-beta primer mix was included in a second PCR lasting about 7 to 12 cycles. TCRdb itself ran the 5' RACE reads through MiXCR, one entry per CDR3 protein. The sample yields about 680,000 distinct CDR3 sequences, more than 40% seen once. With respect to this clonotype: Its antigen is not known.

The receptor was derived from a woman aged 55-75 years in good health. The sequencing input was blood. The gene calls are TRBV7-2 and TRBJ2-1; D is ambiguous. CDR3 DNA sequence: TGTGCCAGCAGACAATCGGGCTCCTACAATGAGCAGTTCTTC. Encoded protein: CASRQSGSYNEQFF. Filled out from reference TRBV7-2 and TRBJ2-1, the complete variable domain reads GAGVSQSPSNKVTEKGKDVELRCDPISGHTALYWYRQSLGQGLEFLIYFQGNSAPDKSGLPSDRFSAERTGGSVSTLTIQRTQQEDSAVYLCASRQSGSYNEQFFGPGTRLTVL.